The T cell receptor (beta chain) described here comes from a study of blood T cell repertoires in COVID-19. Study background: The samples span acute and convalescent COVID-19 from the United States, Italy and Spain. The cDNA or gDNA used as material had been derived from T cells, B-cell-depleted T cells, or PBMCs.

The authors' processing: Nucleated cell counts were estimated from reference gene primer amplification. Libraries were prepared by immunoSEQ multiplex PCR; TCRdb keeps only in-frame clonotypes and omits some of them. V and J calls and clone size are those listed in that table; D and trimming were worked out from the DNA. The sample includes approximately 79,000 clones, approximately 82% of them seen just once. V lost 6 bases to trimming and J lost 4 bases; unmatched junction nucleotides: 9. CDR3 size: 16 residues. Germline V CDR1 and CDR2: LNHDA, SQIVND (reference sequence). The sample comprised peripheral blood. The chain is built from TRBV19 and TRBJ1-5, with 10 bases lining up with TRBD1. This receptor was identified in a woman in her 50s with acute or convalescent COVID-19. The CDR3 DNA reads as TGTGCCAGTAGCCCAGAGACAGGGGGCCCTAATCAGCCCCAGCATTTT. Translating it yields CASSPETGGPNQPQHF.